This T cell receptor beta chain was captured by sequencing in a study of blood T cell repertoires in COVID-19. On the study more broadly: Specimens from acute and convalescent COVID-19 originated in the United States, Italy and Spain.

The CDR3 is made up of 15 amino acids. Germline loops: CDR1 MDHEN, CDR2 SYDVKM. V lost 3 bases to trimming and J lost 8 bases, with 19 bases between them. TCRdb's table, derived via immunoSEQ multiplex PCR, lists solely in-frame clones and lacks some. The sample contains about 140,000 clones, roughly 80% of which appear only once. Sequencing was done on a sample of peripheral blood. The rearrangement joins TRBV28 to TRBJ1-2; possibly TRBD1 for D (6 bases). This sequence originates from an older woman with acute or convalescent COVID-19. CDR3 amino acids: CASSFANRVTNGYTF. In DNA, the CDR3 is TGTGCCAGCAGTTTCGCAAACAGGGTAACTAACGGCTACACCTTC.